This TCR beta chain originates from a study of T cells of healthy individuals. This clonotype was seen ten or more times. TCRdb re-called the 5' RACE reads with MiXCR, one entry per CDR3 protein. The table lists about 82,000 distinct CDR3 sequences, roughly 5% of them singletons. The junction had 14 bases not matched to a gene; V was cut back by 0 bases and J by 0 bases. The germline V gene encodes CDR1 LGHNA and CDR2 YSLEER. This CDR3 is built from 21 residues. The chain employs TRBV4-3 and TRBJ2-1; 10 nucleotides line up with TRBD2. This clonotype was sampled from a female donor in good health. The CDR3 here is CASSQEAPSGSWESSYNEQFF. The CDR3 DNA sequence: TGCGCCAGCAGCCAAGAAGCGCCTAGCGGGAGTTGGGAGAGCTCCTACAATGAGCAGTTCTTC.